The TCR beta chain described here comes from a study of T-cell reconstitution after alpha-beta-depleted transplantation in children (dated by TCRdb to about 2016). As for the study more broadly: The study quantitatively tracked T-cell immune reconstitution after TCRalphabeta/CD19-depleted allogeneic hematopoietic cell transplantation in children using TCR repertoire profiling.

A single count supports this clonotype. What antigen it recognizes has not been identified. Per-nucleotide qualities are absent, and no much larger clonotype sits a single base away. One read is thin evidence. Reading from cysteine to phenylalanine, the CDR3 counts 17 amino acids. Only CDR3 DNA is held: 51 bases, read in frame from base 1. At the junction V is shortened by 2 bases and J by 5 bases; bases outside the gene matches: 9. In the germline V gene (reference sequence), CDR1 corresponds to DFQATT and CDR2 to SNEGSKA. The method behind the library was PCR. The instrument was an Illumina HiSeq 2500. To normalize quantification of the TCRbeta repertoire, the TCR libraries were built with molecular barcoding that relied on unique molecular identifiers. In-frame beta chains were kept once TCRdb had trimmed the public reads at Q25 with fastp and called clones with MiXCR. When rows share a CDR3 protein, they turn into one entry using the most common DNA and genes. The sample table lists about 510,000 distinct CDR3 sequences, over 10% of them with a count of one. The ten largest account for approximately 15% of the sample.

The treatment or condition tag for this specimen amounts to: allogeneic hematopoietic cell transplantation with graft depleted of TCRalphabeta T cells and CD19 B cells. The transplant recipients were children given TCRalphabeta/CD19-depleted allogeneic hematopoietic cell grafts. The paper as a whole reports these results and caveats: Apparently early alphabetaT-cell count recovery about two months after transplant reportedly relied on only several hundred rapidly expanded clones derived from non-depleted graft cells. In some patients, high TCRbeta diversity at day 60 was attributed to recipient T cells and intrathymic progenitors that had survived conditioning. Over subsequent months, a decline in hyperexpanded clone frequencies was noted, and after one year, T-cell counts and TCRbeta diversity were mostly ascribed to newly produced T cells.

The chain is made from TRBV20-1 and TRBJ2-3; TRBD2 fits 14 bases in the junction. The sequence was collected from a female patient aged 2 to 10 who had a stem cell transplant for aplastic anemia, so the T cells may come from the graft donor. Material: PBMCs, mostly from graft donor cells, obtained 180 days after TCRalphabeta/CD19-depleted stem cell transplant. The CDR3 corresponds to CSARNKGLAGEVDTQYF. The sequenced DNA: TGCAGTGCTAGAAACAAGGGACTAGCGGGAGAGGTAGATACGCAGTATTTT.